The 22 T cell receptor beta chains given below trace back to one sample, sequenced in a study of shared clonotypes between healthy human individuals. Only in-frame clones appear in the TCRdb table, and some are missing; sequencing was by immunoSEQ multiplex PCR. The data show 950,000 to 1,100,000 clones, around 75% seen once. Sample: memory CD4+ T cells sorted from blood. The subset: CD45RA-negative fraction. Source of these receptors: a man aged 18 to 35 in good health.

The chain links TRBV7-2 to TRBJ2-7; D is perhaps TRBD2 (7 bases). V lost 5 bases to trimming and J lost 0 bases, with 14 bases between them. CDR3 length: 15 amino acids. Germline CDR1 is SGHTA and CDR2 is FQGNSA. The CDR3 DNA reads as TGTGCCAGCAGCCTTCGCGGGGGCACCTCCTACGAGCAGTACTTC. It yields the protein CASSLRGGTSYEQYF.

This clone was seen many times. For the CDR3, the DNA is TGTGCCAGAGGACGAAGATCACCGGGACAGGGGATCTATATTAGCAATCAGCCCCAGCATTTT. This gives the protein CARGRRSPGQGIYISNQPQHF. This sequence joins TRBV5-3 and TRBJ1-5; 10 bases are shared with TRBD1. TRBV5-3 is placed among ORFs of uncertain function. This CDR3 is 21 amino acids long. The V and J ends lost 7 bases and 0 bases, in that order; junction bases with no gene match: 22.

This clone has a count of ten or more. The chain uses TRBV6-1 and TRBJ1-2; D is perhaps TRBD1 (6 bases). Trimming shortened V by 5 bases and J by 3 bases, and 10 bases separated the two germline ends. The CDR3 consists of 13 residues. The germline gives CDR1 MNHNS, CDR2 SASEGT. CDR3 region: CASSPQGDYGYTF. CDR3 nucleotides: TGTGCCAGCAGTCCACAGGGAGACTATGGCTACACCTTC.

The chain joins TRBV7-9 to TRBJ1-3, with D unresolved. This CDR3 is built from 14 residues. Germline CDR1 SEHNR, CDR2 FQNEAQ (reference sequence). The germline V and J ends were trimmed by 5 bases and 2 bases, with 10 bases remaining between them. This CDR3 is CASSRLAAGNTIYF. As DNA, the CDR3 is TGTGCCAGCAGCCGACTGGCGGCTGGAAACACCATATATTTT.

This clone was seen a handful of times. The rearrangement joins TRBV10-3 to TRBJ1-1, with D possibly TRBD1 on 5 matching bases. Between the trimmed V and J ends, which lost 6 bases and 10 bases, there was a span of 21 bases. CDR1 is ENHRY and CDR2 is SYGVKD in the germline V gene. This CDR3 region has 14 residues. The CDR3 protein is CAISRQLLPGGAFF. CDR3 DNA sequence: TGTGCCATCAGCCGACAGCTACTCCCGGGGGGAGCTTTCTTT.

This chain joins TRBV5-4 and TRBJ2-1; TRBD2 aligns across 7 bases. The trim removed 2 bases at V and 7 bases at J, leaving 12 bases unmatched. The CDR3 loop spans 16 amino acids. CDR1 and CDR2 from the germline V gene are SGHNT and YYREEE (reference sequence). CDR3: CASSFPLAPGFNEQFF. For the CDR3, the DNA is TGTGCCAGCAGCTTCCCACTAGCGCCGGGCTTTAATGAGCAGTTCTTC.

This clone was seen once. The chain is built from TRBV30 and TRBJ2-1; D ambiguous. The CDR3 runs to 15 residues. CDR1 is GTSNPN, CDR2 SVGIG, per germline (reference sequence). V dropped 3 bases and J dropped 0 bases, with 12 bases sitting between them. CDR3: CAWRKGQSSYNEQFF. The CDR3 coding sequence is TGTGCCTGGAGGAAGGGCCAGAGCTCCTACAATGAGCAGTTCTTC.

CDR3 amino acids: CASSFGASRGQETQYF. The CDR3 region has the DNA TGTGCCAGCAGCTTTGGGGCATCCAGGGGGCAAGAGACCCAGTACTTC. The rearrangement joins TRBV5-4 to TRBJ2-5; 7 bases match TRBD1. This CDR3 region has 16 residues. CDR1 and CDR2 from the germline V gene are SGHNT and YYREEE (reference sequence). V lost 2 bases to trimming and J lost 2 bases; unmatched junction nucleotides: 9.

The CDR3 coding sequence is TGTGCCAGCAGCGGTCCGAACACGGTACGGGCCAAAAACATTCAGTACTTC. Translation: CASSGPNTVRAKNIQYF. This chain joins TRBV9 and TRBJ2-4; unclear D gene. CDR3 length equals 17 residues. V was cut by 3 bases and J by 1 base, with 17 bases left in between. CDR1 is SGDLS, CDR2 YYNGEE, per germline.

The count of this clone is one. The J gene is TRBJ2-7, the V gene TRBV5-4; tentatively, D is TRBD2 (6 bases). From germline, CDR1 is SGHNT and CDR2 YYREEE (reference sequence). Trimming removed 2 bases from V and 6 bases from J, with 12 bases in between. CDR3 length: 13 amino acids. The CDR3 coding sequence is TGTGCCAGCAGCTTCGGGACTGGGCGCGAGCAGTACTTC. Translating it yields CASSFGTGREQYF.

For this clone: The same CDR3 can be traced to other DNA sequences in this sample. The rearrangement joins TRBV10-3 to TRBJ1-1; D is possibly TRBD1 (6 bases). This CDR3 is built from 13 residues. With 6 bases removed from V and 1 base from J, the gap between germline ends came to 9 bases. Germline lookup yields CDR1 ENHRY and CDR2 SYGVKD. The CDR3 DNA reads TGTGCCATCAGCGTAGGGGGGAACACTGAAGCTTTCTTT. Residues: CAISVGGNTEAFF.

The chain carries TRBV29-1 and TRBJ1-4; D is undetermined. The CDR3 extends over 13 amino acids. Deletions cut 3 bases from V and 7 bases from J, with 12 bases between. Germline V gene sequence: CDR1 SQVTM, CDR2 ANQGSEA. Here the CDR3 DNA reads TGCAGCGTTGATGGGCCAGACCGTGAAAAACTGTTTTTT. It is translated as CSVDGPDREKLFF.

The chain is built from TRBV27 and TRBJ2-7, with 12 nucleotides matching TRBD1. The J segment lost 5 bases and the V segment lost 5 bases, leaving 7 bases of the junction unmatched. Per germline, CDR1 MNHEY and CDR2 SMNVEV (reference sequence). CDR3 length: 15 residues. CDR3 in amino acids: CASSSLGQGANEQYF. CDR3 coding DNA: TGTGCCAGCAGTAGCTTGGGACAGGGGGCGAACGAGCAGTACTTC.

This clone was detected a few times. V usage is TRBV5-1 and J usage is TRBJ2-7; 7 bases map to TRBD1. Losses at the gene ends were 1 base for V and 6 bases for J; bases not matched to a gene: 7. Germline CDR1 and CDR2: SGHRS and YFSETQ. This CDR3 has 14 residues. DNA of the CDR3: TGCGCCAGCAGCTTGTCGACAGGGAGTACCGAGCAGTACTTC. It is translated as CASSLSTGSTEQYF.

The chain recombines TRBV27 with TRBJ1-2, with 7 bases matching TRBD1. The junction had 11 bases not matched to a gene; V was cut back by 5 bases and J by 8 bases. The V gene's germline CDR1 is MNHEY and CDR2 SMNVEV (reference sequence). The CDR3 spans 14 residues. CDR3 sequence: CASSLGGLGGGYTF. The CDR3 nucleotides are TGTGCCAGCAGTCTCGGTGGCCTAGGGGGCGGCTACACCTTC.

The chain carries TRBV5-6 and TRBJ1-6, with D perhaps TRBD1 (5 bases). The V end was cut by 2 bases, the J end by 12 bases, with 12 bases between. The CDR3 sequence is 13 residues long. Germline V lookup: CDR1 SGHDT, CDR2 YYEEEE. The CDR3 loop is CASSFAQGGPLHF. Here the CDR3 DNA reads TGTGCCAGCAGCTTCGCGCAGGGAGGACCCCTCCACTTT. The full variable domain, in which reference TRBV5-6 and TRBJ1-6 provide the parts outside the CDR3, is DAGVTQSPTHLIKTRGQQVTLRCSPKSGHDTVSWYQQALGQGPQFIFQYYEEEERQRGNFPDRFSGHQFPNYSSELNVNALLLGDSALYLCASSFAQGGPLHFGNGTRLTVT.

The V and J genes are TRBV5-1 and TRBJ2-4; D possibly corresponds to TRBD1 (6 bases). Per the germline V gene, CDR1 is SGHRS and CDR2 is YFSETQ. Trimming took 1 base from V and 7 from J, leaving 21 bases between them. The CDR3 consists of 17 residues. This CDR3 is CASSLNSDSLSLNIQYF. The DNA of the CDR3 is TGCGCCAGCAGCTTGAATTCGGACAGCCTTTCTTTGAACATTCAGTACTTC.

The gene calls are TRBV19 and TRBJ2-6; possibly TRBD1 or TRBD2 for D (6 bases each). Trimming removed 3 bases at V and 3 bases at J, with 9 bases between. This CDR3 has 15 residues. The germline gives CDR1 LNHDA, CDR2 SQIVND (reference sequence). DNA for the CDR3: TGTGCCAGTAGTATGGGGGGCGGTGGGGCCAACGTCCTGACTTTC. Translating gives CASSMGGGGANVLTF.

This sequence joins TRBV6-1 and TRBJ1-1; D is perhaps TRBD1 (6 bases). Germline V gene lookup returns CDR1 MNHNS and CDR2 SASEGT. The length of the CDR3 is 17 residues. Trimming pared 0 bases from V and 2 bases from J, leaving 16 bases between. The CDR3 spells CASSEAGSGAGNTEAFF. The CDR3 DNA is TGTGCCAGCAGTGAAGCGGGGTCAGGGGCTGGTAACACTGAAGCTTTCTTT.

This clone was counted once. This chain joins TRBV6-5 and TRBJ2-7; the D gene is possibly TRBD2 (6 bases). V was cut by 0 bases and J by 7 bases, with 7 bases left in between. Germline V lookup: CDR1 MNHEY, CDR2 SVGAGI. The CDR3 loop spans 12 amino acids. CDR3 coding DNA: TGTGCCAGCAGTTACTCGGGGAGGGAGCAGTACTTC. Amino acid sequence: CASSYSGREQYF.

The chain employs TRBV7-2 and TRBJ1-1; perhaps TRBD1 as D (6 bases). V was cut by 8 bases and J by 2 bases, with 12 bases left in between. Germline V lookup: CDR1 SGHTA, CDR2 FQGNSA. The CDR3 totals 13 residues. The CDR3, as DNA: TGTGCCAGCCTTCCGACAGGAAACACTGAAGCTTTCTTT. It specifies CASLPTGNTEAFF.

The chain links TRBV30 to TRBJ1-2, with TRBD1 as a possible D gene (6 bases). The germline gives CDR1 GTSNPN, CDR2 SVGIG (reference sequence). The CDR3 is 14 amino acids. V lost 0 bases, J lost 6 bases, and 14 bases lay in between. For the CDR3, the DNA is TGTGCCTGGAGTGTAGGAACAGGGAGGAATGGCTACACCTTC. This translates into CAWSVGTGRNGYTF.